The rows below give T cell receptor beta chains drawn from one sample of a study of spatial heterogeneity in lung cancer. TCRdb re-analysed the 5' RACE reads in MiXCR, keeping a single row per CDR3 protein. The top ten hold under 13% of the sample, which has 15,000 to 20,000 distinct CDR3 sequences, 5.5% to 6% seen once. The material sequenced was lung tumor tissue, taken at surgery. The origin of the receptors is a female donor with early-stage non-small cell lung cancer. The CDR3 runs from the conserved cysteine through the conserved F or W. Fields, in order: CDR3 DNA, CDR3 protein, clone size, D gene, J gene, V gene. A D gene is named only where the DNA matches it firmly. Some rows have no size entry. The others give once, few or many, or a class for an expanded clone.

CDR3 DNA: TGTGCCAGCAGTTTATCTTTGGGACTGCCCCAAGAGACCCAGTACTTC
CDR3 protein: CASSLSLGLPQETQYF
clone size: many
D gene: .
J gene: TRBJ2-5
V gene: TRBV27

CDR3 DNA: TGCAGCGTCTACAGCGCTATGAACACTGAAGCTTTCTTT
CDR3 protein: CSVYSAMNTEAFF
clone size: many
D gene: .
J gene: TRBJ1-1
V gene: TRBV29-1

CDR3 DNA: TGCGCCAGCAGCTTGTTCCCGGGGGCAAACACAGATACGCAGTATTTT
CDR3 protein: CASSLFPGANTDTQYF
clone size: many
D gene: .
J gene: TRBJ2-3
V gene: TRBV5-1

CDR3 DNA: TGTGCCAGCAGTCCCGGAGGAAGGCTGGGTGAAAAACTGTTTTTT
CDR3 protein: CASSPGGRLGEKLFF
clone size: many
D gene: .
J gene: TRBJ1-4
V gene: TRBV28

CDR3 DNA: TGTGCCAGCGGAGGGACAGGGGGCCCCAAAAACATTCAGTACTTC
CDR3 protein: CASGGTGGPKNIQYF
clone size: few
D gene: TRBD1
J gene: TRBJ2-4
V gene: TRBV2

CDR3 DNA: TGTGCCAGCCCAACTAGCACCGGGGAGCTGTTTTTT
CDR3 protein: CASPTSTGELFF
clone size: many
D gene: .
J gene: TRBJ2-2
V gene: TRBV5-4

CDR3 DNA: TGCGCCAGCAGCCAAGTTCCCGGACTAGCGCGAAGCTCCTACGAGCAGTACTTC
CDR3 protein: CASSQVPGLARSSYEQYF
clone size: many
D gene: TRBD2
J gene: TRBJ2-7
V gene: TRBV4-1

CDR3 DNA: TGTGCCAGCATGAGAAGGGGCAATCAGCCCCAGCATTTT
CDR3 protein: CASMRRGNQPQHF
clone size: many
D gene: .
J gene: TRBJ1-5
V gene: TRBV12-3/TRBV12-4

CDR3 DNA: TGCAGTGCTAACCGGGACAACTATGAAAAACTGTTTTTT
CDR3 protein: CSANRDNYEKLFF
clone size: .
D gene: .
J gene: TRBJ1-4
V gene: TRBV20-1

CDR3 DNA: TGTGCCAGCAGCTCTCCGGTTGAAGCTTTCTTT
CDR3 protein: CASSSPVEAFF
clone size: many
D gene: .
J gene: TRBJ1-1
V gene: TRBV7-9

CDR3 DNA: TGTGCCACCCAGAGCGGAGGGGTCAATGAGCAGTTCTTC
CDR3 protein: CATQSGGVNEQFF
clone size: many
D gene: .
J gene: TRBJ2-1
V gene: TRBV24-1

CDR3 DNA: TGCAGCGCTACTCTGGGACTCAGCCCTACCTATGGCTACACCTTC
CDR3 protein: CSATLGLSPTYGYTF
clone size: many
D gene: .
J gene: TRBJ1-2
V gene: TRBV29-1

CDR3 DNA: TGTGCCAGCAGCTTTAGCGTGGCCTACAATGAGCAGTTCTTC
CDR3 protein: CASSFSVAYNEQFF
clone size: many
D gene: .
J gene: TRBJ2-1
V gene: TRBV5-5

CDR3 DNA: TGTGCCAGCGGGAGGGAAAGGACTGAAGCTTTCTTT
CDR3 protein: CASGRERTEAFF
clone size: many
D gene: .
J gene: TRBJ1-1
V gene: TRBV2

CDR3 DNA: TGTGCCATCAGTGCGTCAATAACAGGCAATCAGCCCCAGCATTTT
CDR3 protein: CAISASITGNQPQHF
clone size: many
D gene: .
J gene: TRBJ1-5
V gene: TRBV10-3

CDR3 DNA: TGTGCCATCAGTGCCGCAGGGAGGGCTTTCTTT
CDR3 protein: CAISAAGRAFF
clone size: .
D gene: .
J gene: TRBJ1-1
V gene: TRBV10-3

CDR3 DNA: TGTGCCAGCAGCTTTGGTCAGACAGCTAGCGGGAGAGACGAGCAGTACTTC
CDR3 protein: CASSFGQTASGRDEQYF
clone size: many
D gene: TRBD2
J gene: TRBJ2-7
V gene: TRBV7-9

CDR3 DNA: TGCAGCGTCAGACAGGGGGCGGGGGAGACCCAGTACTTC
CDR3 protein: CSVRQGAGETQYF
clone size: many
D gene: TRBD1
J gene: TRBJ2-5
V gene: TRBV29-1

CDR3 DNA: TGCAGTGCTAGAGATCCCCTGACAGGGAACACTGAAGCTTTCTTT
CDR3 protein: CSARDPLTGNTEAFF
clone size: many
D gene: .
J gene: TRBJ1-1
V gene: TRBV20-1

CDR3 DNA: TGTGCCAGCAGTCCACAGGGGGAGGTTCAGCCCCAGCATTTT
CDR3 protein: CASSPQGEVQPQHF
clone size: few
D gene: TRBD1
J gene: TRBJ1-5
V gene: TRBV6-2/TRBV6-3

CDR3 DNA: TGTGCTAGTGGTTTGGAAGGGACACCTATTGATGGCTACACCTTC
CDR3 protein: CASGLEGTPIDGYTF
clone size: many
D gene: .
J gene: TRBJ1-2
V gene: TRBV12-5

CDR3 DNA: TGTGCCAGCGAGGACAACAGAAGGGACCGTGCCTACGAGCAGTACTTC
CDR3 protein: CASEDNRRDRAYEQYF
clone size: few
D gene: .
J gene: TRBJ2-7
V gene: TRBV6-5

CDR3 DNA: TGTGCCAGCAGTTCCCGGGTAGCGGGAGGGCTAGAGACCCAGTACTTC
CDR3 protein: CASSSRVAGGLETQYF
clone size: many
D gene: TRBD2
J gene: TRBJ2-5
V gene: TRBV12-3/TRBV12-4

CDR3 DNA: TGTGCCAGCTCACCCCCGGGTAGAGTGGGCAATGAGCAGTTCTTC
CDR3 protein: CASSPPGRVGNEQFF
clone size: many
D gene: .
J gene: TRBJ2-1
V gene: TRBV18

CDR3 DNA: TGCAGCGTTGGGGTTGGCCTTTACACCGGGGAGCTGTTTTTT
CDR3 protein: CSVGVGLYTGELFF
clone size: medium-sized
D gene: .
J gene: TRBJ2-2
V gene: TRBV29-1

CDR3 DNA: TGTGCCAGCAGCCAAGATCGAATTAACCTCTATGGCTACACCTTC
CDR3 protein: CASSQDRINLYGYTF
clone size: many
D gene: .
J gene: TRBJ1-2
V gene: TRBV14

CDR3 DNA: TGTGCCAGCAGATACAGAGAAGCGGGAGGGCCGGGTAAAGAGACCCAGTACTTC
CDR3 protein: CASRYREAGGPGKETQYF
clone size: .
D gene: TRBD2
J gene: TRBJ2-5
V gene: TRBV11-2

CDR3 DNA: TGTGCCAGCAGTGAAAGCCCCCGAGAGACCCAGTACTTC
CDR3 protein: CASSESPRETQYF
clone size: many
D gene: .
J gene: TRBJ2-5
V gene: TRBV25-1

CDR3 DNA: TGTGCCAGCAGCTTAGCGCCCGGCGGAGAGACCCAGTACTTC
CDR3 protein: CASSLAPGGETQYF
clone size: many
D gene: .
J gene: TRBJ2-5
V gene: TRBV7-8

CDR3 DNA: TGTGCCAGCAGCTTCGGACTGCAAGAGACCCAGTACTTC
CDR3 protein: CASSFGLQETQYF
clone size: many
D gene: .
J gene: TRBJ2-5
V gene: TRBV7-8

CDR3 DNA: TGTGCCACAAGTCAGGGTTATCGGGGCTACACCTTC
CDR3 protein: CATSQGYRGYTF
clone size: .
D gene: .
J gene: TRBJ1-2
V gene: TRBV3-1

CDR3 DNA: TGTGCCAGTAGTACGACTAGCGGGAGTTTTGATACGCAGTATTTT
CDR3 protein: CASSTTSGSFDTQYF
clone size: large
D gene: TRBD2
J gene: TRBJ2-3
V gene: TRBV19

CDR3 DNA: TGTGCCAGCAGTACGGGCGTCAATGAGCAGTTCTTC
CDR3 protein: CASSTGVNEQFF
clone size: many
D gene: .
J gene: TRBJ2-1
V gene: TRBV12-3/TRBV12-4

CDR3 DNA: TGCGCCAGCAGCGCCCGACAGCTCCAAGAGACCCAGTACTTC
CDR3 protein: CASSARQLQETQYF
clone size: many
D gene: .
J gene: TRBJ2-5
V gene: TRBV5-1